The text below deals with one T cell receptor beta chain. The table lists this clonotype with a few counts. The target of this receptor is not known. Base-call qualities are not available, and no considerably larger clone is one nucleotide away. This sample is part of a study of blood T cells in healthy people across ages (dated by TCRdb to between 2015 and 2016). Regarding the study in general: Template switching captured roughly one uniquely barcoded TCR beta cDNA molecule per two T cells in model experiments. To track age-related changes in TCR beta repertoire diversity, the study relied on deep sequencing normalized with unique cDNA molecular identifiers. Four age groups were formed from the donors: young (average 16 years), middle-aged (approximately 41), aged (approximately 60) and long-lived (more than 75). For two donors (one aged 18 to 30 and one aged 80 or older), the study analyzed two additional independent replicas of 1 million unique cDNA reads from the same blood draw.

Including the terminal cysteine and phenylalanine, the CDR3 comprises 15 residues. Just CDR3 DNA is preserved here, 45 bases in frame from base 1. CDR1 is given as KGHSH and CDR2 as LQKENI, both from the germline V gene. Systemically healthy Caucasian individuals from Russia, 35 to 40 in total and aged about 6 to 95 years, were included as donors. Each donor gave 9.5 to 10 milliliters of peripheral blood, drawn into EDTA-treated Vacutainer tubes. PBMCs were isolated by Ficoll-Paque density-gradient centrifugation, with at least 7 million obtained per sample. Total RNA, at least 6 micrograms per sample, was extracted from PBMCs with Trizol reagent. For every donor, flow cytometry on a PBMC aliquot measured the percentage of naive CD45RAhigh/CD27high T cells. The method behind the library was 5' RACE. The sequencer listed for this sample is Illumina HiSeq 2500. A second PCR of roughly 7 to 11 cycles was performed with a sample-barcoded 5' primer and a J-beta primer mix. Each TCR beta cDNA molecule received a unique molecular identifier from a template-switch 5' adaptor carrying 12 random nucleotides. At least 2.5 million CDR3-containing paired-end reads were obtained from each sample. The Mint cDNA synthesis kit, primed by a TRBC-specific oligonucleotide, was used to synthesize first-strand cDNA from all RNA. Following uracil-DNA glycosylase treatment, a first 18-cycle PCR with universal primers M1SS and BC2_uni_R was performed on all cDNA. On the study's bioinformatics: For normalization, 1 million high-quality reads, each with a distinct molecular identifier, were randomly selected from each sample. Reads sharing molecular identifiers were discarded rather than binned into consensus sequences. MiTCR, run with a Q25 quality threshold and the strictest error-elimination algorithm, handled CDR3 identification, clonotype clustering and error correction. A nonparametric unseen species model with Euler transformation was used to estimate a lower bound on total TCR beta diversity. Through fastp at Q25 and MiXCR, TCRdb rebuilt clones from the public reads, retaining in-frame beta chains. Rows are unified per CDR3 protein, each entry keeping the most common DNA and genes. What appears here as the V and J calls and clone size reflects TCRdb's work, not the paper's. Recorded for this sample are over 750,000 distinct CDR3 sequences; around 25% of them occurred a single time. Of the sample, more than 8.5% is held by the ten largest clones.

Study-wide conclusions, independent of this receptor: Estimates of total diversity based on one million sequenced T cells were regarded as lower bounds and as underestimates. As age increased, observed TCR beta diversity per million T cells dropped in a roughly linear way, and a significant reduction was already evident by age 40. There was a strong correlation between observed TCR beta diversity and the percentage of naive T cells measured by flow cytometry. Donor CMV infection status was unknown, potentially confounding age-related changes in expanded clonotypes. Since profiling was done on bulk unsorted PBMCs, naive and antigen-experienced compartments could not be conclusively compared. Compared with the aged group, more naive CD4+ T cells, fewer expanded clones and increased TCR diversity were shown by the long-lived group, suggesting age selection.

The same data also contributed to another study, on T cells of mothers and their children. Drawing on the second study: Nine systemically healthy Caucasian individuals, comprising three mothers and their six children, were included as donors. cDNA synthesis consumed the entire amount of extracted RNA, loaded at 1.5 ug RNA in each 15 ul reaction. In the second PCR, sample barcodes and 2-4 random nucleotides were introduced via the M1S primer. Each mother yielded over 8 million TCR beta CDR3 reads and each child roughly 3 million reads. Thymic selection shapes the output of TCR recombination in a similar way in related and unrelated pairs, and inherited differences have a minor effect. Normalized repertoire overlap in related mother-child pairs was always slightly higher than in unrelated mother-child pairs, but the difference was never significant. No persistent microchimeric T cell clones were detected, at a sensitivity of approximately 90 clones per million clonotypes. To look for features that set related mother-child pairs apart from unrelated individuals, the researchers ran deep NGS to compare the TCR beta repertoires of mothers and children. Mothers averaged approximately 41 +/- 4 years of age and children averaged about 10 +/- 4 years. After adapter ligation with NEBNext reagents, the libraries were sequenced on Illumina HiSeq 2000 with 100+100 nt paired-end reads. To prevent cross-contamination, the mother and child libraries were prepared a month apart and were sequenced in separate runs. For each donor, somewhere between roughly 500,000 and 2,300,000 distinct TCR beta clonotypes were identified. Naive TCR beta clonotypes were estimated from low-frequency clonotypes matched to each donor's FACS-determined naive share, without sorting.

This chain joins TRBV18 to TRBJ2-1, with no D gene named confidently. The end of the DNA is better explained by TRBJ2-7, so the J call may be wrong. This TCR came from a boy aged 5 to 17 in good health. Sequenced material: blood. Here the CDR3 is given as CASSLTVAPKGEQYF. In nucleotide form, the sequence is TGTGCCAGCTCACTCACGGTAGCTCCAAAGGGCGAGCAGTACTTC.